This T cell receptor (beta chain) was captured in a study of CD8 T cells in ankylosing spondylitis. Study results and limitations: A TCR beta motif made of fewer than ten highly homologous variants seemed typical of ankylosing spondylitis blood. Several of the motif variants were reported before in synovial fluid and blood from reactive arthritis. Clones linked to disease were reported to show significant enrichment in matched ankylosing spondylitis synovial fluid.

This clonotype occurred many times. The antigen is undetermined. TCRdb recomputed calls from the 5' RACE reads with MiXCR, one row per CDR3 protein. The sample consists of about 220,000 distinct CDR3 sequences, 6% to 8% of them appearing once. This CDR3 is 15 amino acids long. Unmatched junction bases numbered 8, after V lost 5 bases and J lost 5 bases. Germline values: CDR1 MNHEY, CDR2 SVGAGI. The sequence derives from a male donor with ankylosing spondylitis. The sequenced material came from blood, either unsorted or a sorted T cell fraction (not recorded which). V gene TRBV6-5 combines with J gene TRBJ2-3; TRBD2 matches at 9 bases. The CDR3 DNA sequence: TGTGCCAGCAGTCCCTATCGTAGCGGGAGAGATACGCAGTATTTT. Residues: CASSPYRSGRDTQYF.